This T cell receptor (beta chain) was found in a study of OX40 agonist ivuxolimab in advanced cancers. Study-level information: Patients were dosed with the agonistic anti-OX40 (CD134) antibody ivuxolimab.

General study results and limits: Also present in some nonresponders was a low level of normalized T-cell clonal expansion.

J lost 8 bases, V lost 7 bases, and 11 bases had no gene match. The V gene's germline CDR1 is LNHDA and CDR2 SQIVND (reference sequence). This CDR3 contains 15 residues. Regarding this clone: What it recognizes is unknown.

Some clones are missing from TCRdb's copy, which holds only in-frame ones; the method was immunoSEQ multiplex PCR. The sample holds about 68,000 clones, roughly four fifths seen once. This chain uses TRBV19 with TRBJ2-1, with TRBD2 matching 10 bases. Sequencing used CD4+ or CD8+ T cells sorted from blood, obtained in a trial of the OX40 agonist ivuxolimab. The source is an adult with an advanced solid tumor such as melanoma, head and neck, liver or kidney cancer. Written as DNA, the CDR3 is TGTGCCAGTACCCCCACCAGCGGGGGGGTCGATGAGCAGTTCTTC. Its protein is CASTPTSGGVDEQFF.